This T cell receptor beta chain originates from a study of PD-L1 blockade in urothelial cancer. Study-level information: It was in 2014 that patients started atezolizumab at 1,200 mg intravenously every 3 weeks. Timepoints chosen for blood analysis were 3 weeks (second dose) and 6 weeks after treatment start.

Study outcomes and limitations: Blood clones associated with the tumor expanded more at 3 weeks in durable-benefit patients.

V was pared by 5 bases and J by 1 base, with 6 bases of the junction left unmatched. The germline V gene encodes CDR1 PRHDT and CDR2 FYEKMQ (reference sequence). The CDR3 contains 16 residues. Time point specified: peripheral blood 6 weeks after treatment start. As regards this clone: The antigen remains undetermined.

Profiling relied on immunoSEQ multiplex PCR, and the TCRdb table lists in-frame clones only, not all of them. The sample holds approximately 50,000 clones, around nine tenths seen once. The TCR was taken from a man in his fifties or sixties with urothelial cancer. This chain connects TRBV13 to TRBJ1-3; 9 nucleotides line up with TRBD1. The material sequenced was PBMCs, taken around atezolizumab (anti-PD-L1) treatment. CDR3 sequence: CASSRQGEGSGNTIYF. Written as DNA, the CDR3 is TGTGCCAGCAGCAGACAGGGGGAAGGTTCTGGAAACACCATATATTTT.